This section outlines one T cell receptor (beta chain) sequence together with its context. This sample is part of a study of CD8+ T cells in alopecia areata. Treatment described: oral pan-JAK inhibitor, 5-10 mg twice daily. Following extraction, RNA underwent reverse transcription to cDNA, which served as the sequencing template. Method: immunoSEQ multiplex PCR; TCRdb's copy keeps in-frame clones and lacks some. Of 170,000 or so clones listed, about 48% were seen once; the top ten hold 10% to 14%. This specimen consisted of CD8+ T cells sorted from blood, obtained at week 24, from a patient treated with tofacitinib. This TCR derives from a human donor with alopecia areata.

CDR3 protein: CAWSVGNTIYF. CDR3 DNA sequence: TGTGCCTGGAGTGTGGGAAACACCATATATTTT. This chain links TRBV30 with TRBJ1-3; unclear D gene. Between the trimmed V and J ends, which lost 0 bases and 4 bases, there was a span of 1 base. Germline V gives CDR1 GTSNPN, CDR2 SVGIG (reference sequence). The CDR3 loop spans 11 amino acids.